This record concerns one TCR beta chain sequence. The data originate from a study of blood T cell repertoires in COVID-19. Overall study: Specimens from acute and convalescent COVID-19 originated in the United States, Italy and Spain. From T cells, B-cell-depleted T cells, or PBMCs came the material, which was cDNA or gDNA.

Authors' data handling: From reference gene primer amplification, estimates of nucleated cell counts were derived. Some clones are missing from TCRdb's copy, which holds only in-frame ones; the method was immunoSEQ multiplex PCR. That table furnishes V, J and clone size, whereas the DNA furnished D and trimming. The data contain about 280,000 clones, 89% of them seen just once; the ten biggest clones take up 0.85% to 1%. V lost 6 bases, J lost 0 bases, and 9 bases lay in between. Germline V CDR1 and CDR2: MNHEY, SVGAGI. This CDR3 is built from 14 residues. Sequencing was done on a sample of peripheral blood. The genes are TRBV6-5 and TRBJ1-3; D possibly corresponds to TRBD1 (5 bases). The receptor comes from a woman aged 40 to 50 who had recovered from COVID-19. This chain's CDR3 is CASRGRGSGNTIYF. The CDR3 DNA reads TGTGCCAGCAGGGGAAGGGGCTCTGGAAACACCATATATTTT.